The source of this T cell receptor beta chain is a study of blood T cell repertoires in COVID-19. This clone was seen more than once but under ten times. Between the trimmed V and J ends, which lost 4 bases and 7 bases, there was a span of 17 bases. This CDR3 contains 14 residues. Germline V gives CDR1 SGHRS, CDR2 YFSETQ. Clones were sequenced by immunoSEQ multiplex PCR, and TCRdb holds only the in-frame ones, with some missing. In the table there are under 70,000 clones, around nine tenths of which are singletons. This sequence was found in a man aged 45-65 years with acute or convalescent COVID-19. This sequence joins TRBV5-1 and TRBJ1-2, with D maybe TRBD1 (6 bases). Material for sequencing was peripheral blood. As DNA, the CDR3 is TGCGCCAGCAGCCAGACAGCGGGGGGCCGTGGCTACACCTTC. Translated, it gives CASSQTAGGRGYTF. The full variable domain, with the rest looked up from reference TRBV5-1 and TRBJ1-2, is KAGVTQTPRYLIKTRGQQVTLSCSPISGHRSVSWYQQTPGQGLQFLFEYFSETQRNKGNFPGRFSGRQFSNSRSEMNVSTLELGDSALYLCASSQTAGGRGYTFGSGTRLTVV.